One and the same sample provided the 13 T cell receptor beta chains below, sequenced in a study of T cell responses to AZD1222 COVID-19 vaccine. The table came from immunoSEQ multiplex PCR; TCRdb's copy has only in-frame clones and leaves some out. This table holds under 150,000 clones, around 90% found once. The material sequenced was peripheral blood, taken on day 0 of AZD1222 vaccination. Receptors were obtained from an adult in good health.

V usage is TRBV19 and J usage is TRBJ2-7, with 7 nucleotides matching TRBD1. With V trimmed by 7 bases and J by 2 bases, 5 bases remained unmatched. The CDR3 spans 13 residues. CDR1 and CDR2 from the germline V gene are LNHDA and SQIVND (reference sequence). CDR3 sequence: CASNRGWAYEQYF. CDR3 in DNA: TGTGCCAGTAACAGGGGATGGGCCTACGAGCAGTACTTC.

V and J are TRBV5-1 and TRBJ2-3, with D uncertain. This CDR3 is 13 amino acids long. Germline CDR1 SGHRS, CDR2 YFSETQ. The ends were cut back, 0 bases at V and 2 bases at J, with 4 bases in the middle. Here the CDR3 reads CASSLDNTDTQYF. The CDR3 DNA follows: TGCGCCAGCAGCTTGGACAACACAGATACGCAGTATTTT.

This chain links TRBV11-2 with TRBJ1-4; TRBD1 matches 8 bases. Germline V lookup: CDR1 SGHAT, CDR2 FQNNGV. The CDR3 is 14 amino acids. V trimming: 5 bases; J trimming: 8 bases; junction bases outside the gene matches: 7. The CDR3 coding sequence is TGTGCCAGCAGCCGGACAGGGTGGAGGGAAAAACTGTTTTTT. Its protein is CASSRTGWREKLFF.

As to this clone: The same CDR3 arises from other DNA sequences in this sample as well. The chain couples TRBV5-5 to TRBJ1-3; no clear D. This CDR3 contains 12 residues. The V gene lost 0 bases and the J gene lost 4 bases, with 2 bases spanning the gap. CDR1 is SGHKS, CDR2 YYEKEE, per germline (reference sequence). CDR3 protein: CASSLEGNTIYF. CDR3 coding DNA: TGTGCCAGCAGCTTGGAGGGAAACACCATATATTTT.

The chain uses TRBV4-2 and TRBJ2-2; D assignment may be TRBD1 or TRBD2 (6 bases each). CDR1 and CDR2 (germline): LGHNA, YNFKEQ. The V end lost 1 base, the J end lost 5 bases, and 11 bases lay between the germline ends. The CDR3 contains 15 residues. This CDR3 reads CASSQAKGGTGELFF. The CDR3 region has the DNA TGTGCCAGCAGCCAAGCGAAAGGGGGGACCGGGGAGCTGTTTTTT.

The gene calls are TRBV2 and TRBJ2-2, with TRBD1 identical over 7 bases. The trim removed 4 bases at V and 4 bases at J, leaving 9 bases unmatched. The CDR3 has 16 amino acids. Germline-derived CDR1 and CDR2 are SNHLY and FYNNEI. The CDR3 nucleotides read TGTGCCAGCAGTGTAACAGGGGAACGGGGCACCGGGGAGCTGTTTTTT. Translating gives CASSVTGERGTGELFF.

The chain joins TRBV7-9 to TRBJ1-1; D remains unclear. The CDR3 runs to 16 residues. V dropped 7 bases and J dropped 1 base, with 19 bases sitting between them. Germline lookup yields CDR1 SEHNR and CDR2 FQNEAQ (reference sequence). In nucleotides, the CDR3 is TGTGCCAGCACCTCAACGGAGGCCCGGAGGAACACTGAAGCTTTCTTT. Protein product: CASTSTEARRNTEAFF.

The V call is TRBV5-6, the J call TRBJ1-4; D uncertain. Germline-derived CDR1 and CDR2 are SGHDT and YYEEEE. The CDR3 runs to 14 residues. Trimming took off 1 base at V and 8 bases at J, with 12 bases between the two ends. CDR3 region: CASSLRSPREKLFF. DNA for the CDR3: TGTGCCAGCAGCTTGAGGAGCCCCCGGGAAAAACTGTTTTTT.

The CDR3 DNA follows: TGTGCCAGCAGCTTATTAGGCCCGCGGGACGAGCAGTACTTC. As protein: CASSLLGPRDEQYF. The chain couples TRBV7-6 to TRBJ2-7, with a possible D match to TRBD2 (5 bases). The V and J ends lost 2 bases and 5 bases respectively, with 13 bases between them. Germline CDR1 reads SGHVS; CDR2 reads FNYEAQ. The length of the CDR3 is 14 residues.

This chain connects TRBV6-5 to TRBJ1-2; D unclear. The CDR3 is 16 amino acids. Germline CDR1 MNHEY, CDR2 SVGAGI. V was pared by 0 bases and J by 4 bases, with 15 bases between. For the CDR3, the DNA is TGTGCCAGCAGTTACTCGAGACACAGCGTACTCTATGGCTACACCTTC. Translating gives CASSYSRHSVLYGYTF.

The CDR3 coding sequence is TGTGCCATCAGTGGGGGGGCAGGCGGGAATTCACCCCTCCACTTT. This sequence encodes CAISGGAGGNSPLHF. J is TRBJ1-6 and V is TRBV10-3; TRBD1 might be the D (6 bases). From germline, CDR1 is ENHRY and CDR2 SYGVKD. CDR3 length: 15 residues. Trimming removed 4 bases at V and 7 bases at J, with 14 bases between.

This chain joins TRBV19 and TRBJ1-1; weak D call: TRBD1 (6 bases). The germline V gene has CDR1 LNHDA and CDR2 SQIVND (reference sequence). The CDR3 is made up of 16 amino acids. The V end lost 1 base, the J end lost 3 bases, and 15 bases lay between the germline ends. CDR3 sequence (DNA): TGTGCCAGTAGTATAGCCGCAGGGGATTGGGACACTGAAGCTTTCTTT. Translation gives CASSIAAGDWDTEAFF.

This clone was picked up one time. The V gene is TRBV6-5, the J gene TRBJ1-5, with unresolved D. The CDR3 totals 13 residues. CDR1 is MNHEY and CDR2 is SVGAGI in the germline V gene. The ends were cut back, 5 bases at V and 5 bases at J, with 10 bases in the middle. The CDR3 reads CASSTSFDQPQHF. The CDR3 DNA reads TGTGCCAGCAGTACCTCCTTTGATCAGCCCCAGCATTTT.